This T cell receptor beta chain was sequenced for a study of technical replicates of blood from a few donors. Sequenced by immunoSEQ multiplex PCR; TCRdb stores in-frame clones only, minus some. The data contain under 100,000 clones, about 96% of them singletons. The V gene's germline CDR1 is SGHDT and CDR2 YYEEEE. With 4 bases clipped from V and 4 bases from J, the junction kept 6 bases outside the gene matches. This CDR3 has 14 amino acids. The chain combines TRBV5-6 with TRBJ2-5, with 8 bases matching TRBD2. The sample comprised T cells isolated from PBMCs. The receptor was isolated from a human donor in good health. CDR3 sequence (DNA): TGTGCCAGCAGCCTATTAGCGGGACCAGAGACCCAGTACTTC. It encodes CASSLLAGPETQYF.